What follows are 8 T cell receptor beta chains derived from one specimen sequenced in a study of beta chain features in type 1 diabetes. Whole-study results and caveats: Significant though moderate, a shortening of TCRB CDR3s appeared in all four CD4+ subsets of Type 1 diabetes patients.

Sequenced material consisted of expressed TCRB transcripts (all of the isolated RNA was reverse transcribed). Generated by immunoSEQ multiplex PCR, the TCRdb table keeps only in-frame clones and is missing some. Of 140,000 to 150,000 clones listed, approximately 13% are singletons. The antigens for these receptors are not known. Sequenced input: central memory CD4+ T cells from blood. All receptors derive from a man younger than 30 with type 1 diabetes.

This clone showed up many times. The chain employs TRBV7-9 and TRBJ2-7; D remains ambiguous. The germline V and J ends were trimmed by 5 bases and 6 bases, with 11 bases remaining between them. Germline V gene sequence: CDR1 SEHNR, CDR2 FQNEAQ (reference sequence). The CDR3 runs to 12 residues. The CDR3 DNA reads as TGTGCCAGCAGCCCAAGATCCGGCGAGCAGTACTTC. As protein: CASSPRSGEQYF.

In this sample, this clone turned up a few times. The V and J genes are TRBV4-1 and TRBJ1-2; D gene unclear. The CDR3 is 14 amino acids. Trimming removed 6 bases at V and 5 bases at J, with 16 bases between. Germline CDR1 and CDR2: MGHRA and YSYEKL. CDR3 sequence reads: CASREEGGGYGYTF. CDR3 bases: TGCGCCAGCAGGGAAGAGGGAGGCGGGTATGGCTACACCTTC.

This clone was found many times. The chain joins TRBV7-2 to TRBJ2-5; 11 bases line up with TRBD2. Germline V lookup: CDR1 SGHTA, CDR2 FQGNSA. J was trimmed by 4 bases and V by 7 bases; bases with no gene match: 8. CDR3 size: 15 residues. For the CDR3, the DNA is TGTGCCAGCACCCCTAGCGGGGGGTTACGAGAGACCCAGTACTTC. It translates to CASTPSGGLRETQYF.

This chain uses TRBV30 with TRBJ1-5; no firm D call. The CDR3 is 16 amino acids. V lost 4 bases and J lost 7, with 23 bases in between. The germline V gene has CDR1 GTSNPN and CDR2 SVGIG (reference sequence). CDR3 loop: CAWNPGEFYGDQPQHF. CDR3 DNA sequence: TGTGCCTGGAACCCCGGGGAGTTTTACGGAGACCAGCCCCAGCATTTT.

A few counts support this clone. The chain uses TRBV30 and TRBJ1-5; maybe TRBD1 (5 bases). With 7 bases removed from V and 6 bases from J, the gap between germline ends came to 13 bases. Germline V gene data show CDR1 as GTSNPN and CDR2 as SVGIG (reference sequence). The CDR3 extends over 12 amino acids. The CDR3 loop is CAYQGSGQPQHF. The CDR3 DNA reads TGTGCCTACCAGGGCAGCGGTCAGCCCCAGCATTTT.

The chain couples TRBV29-1 to TRBJ2-7; possible D gene TRBD1, 5 bases. Trimming removed 7 bases from V and 3 bases from J, with 13 bases in between. Germline V gene lookup returns CDR1 SQVTM and CDR2 ANQGSEA. This CDR3 comprises 12 residues. The CDR3 bases are TGCAGCGCTCAACAGGAATACTACGAGCAGTACTTC. Amino acid sequence: CSAQQEYYEQYF.

This clone occurred many times. The chain joins TRBV4-1 to TRBJ2-3; D is possibly TRBD1 (5 bases). CDR3 size: 16 residues. Germline V gene sequence: CDR1 MGHRA, CDR2 YSYEKL. V lost 1 base to trimming and J lost 0 bases, with 11 bases between them. The CDR3 DNA sequence: TGCGCCAGCAGCCAAGGGTGGACACCAAGCACAGATACGCAGTATTTT. It specifies CASSQGWTPSTDTQYF.

This sequence joins TRBV6-1 and TRBJ1-1; D not certain. The V and J ends lost 1 base and 3 bases respectively, with 12 bases between them. The germline V gene has CDR1 MNHNS and CDR2 SASEGT. The CDR3 covers 15 residues. Here the CDR3 reads CASSEDGMGYTEAFF. In DNA form, the CDR3 reads TGTGCCAGCAGTGAAGACGGGATGGGGTACACTGAAGCTTTCTTT.